These 21 T cell receptor beta chains were all obtained from the same sample, sequenced in a study of post-analysis software for immune sequencing data. Study-wide points: Controls showed lower frequencies than patients for five TRBV segments, and TRBV5-6, TRBV5-1 and TRBV20-1 were among these.

Unique molecular identifiers had been added to the TCR beta cDNA libraries. MiXCR, run by TCRdb on the PCR reads, gives a single entry per CDR3 protein. The sample has about 770,000 distinct CDR3 sequences, 46% seen once. Their cognate antigens are unknown. The material sequenced was blood. The source is a girl under 18 with multiple sclerosis.

The chain joins TRBV27 to TRBJ2-4; 11 positions agree with TRBD2. With the DNA end fitting TRBJ2-7 better, the J assignment may be wrong. This CDR3 is built from 14 residues. CDR1 is MNHEY, CDR2 SMNVEV, per germline (reference sequence). The chain's CDR3 is CASSRLAGINEQYF. For the CDR3, the DNA is TGTGCCAGCAGTCGACTAGCGGGAATCAACGAGCAGTACTTC.

The rearrangement joins TRBV14 to TRBJ2-1; no clear D gene. From germline, CDR1 is SGHDN and CDR2 FVKESK. The CDR3 is 12 residues long. Between the trimmed V and J ends, which lost 1 base and 7 bases, there was a span of 5 bases. CDR3 bases: TGTGCCAGCAGCCAAGGGAAGAATGAGCAGTTCTTC. This sequence encodes CASSQGKNEQFF. The entire variable domain, with the rest obtained from reference TRBV14 and TRBJ2-1, is as follows: EAGVTQFPSHSVIEKGQTVTLRCDPISGHDNLYWYRRVMGKEIKFLLHFVKESKQDESGMPNNRFLAERTGGTYSTLKVQPAELEDSGVYFCASSQGKNEQFFGPGTRLTVL.

V and J are TRBV6-5 and TRBJ1-1; tentative D call: TRBD1 (5 bases). This CDR3 has 13 amino acids. The V and J ends lost 5 bases and 8 bases respectively, with 15 bases between them. The germline V gene has CDR1 MNHEY and CDR2 SVGAGI. The chain's CDR3 is CASSPQGGEEAFF. CDR3 nucleotide sequence: TGTGCCAGCAGTCCCCAGGGAGGGGAAGAAGCTTTCTTT.

This chain uses TRBV6-2 or TRBV6-3 with TRBJ2-4, with 11 bases that match TRBD1. This CDR3 contains 17 residues. V was pared by 2 bases and J by 7 bases, with 10 bases of the junction left unmatched. Per germline, CDR1 MNHEY and CDR2 SVGEGT. CDR3 sequence: CASSYPGTGGFYNIQYF. DNA of the CDR3: TGTGCCAGCAGTTACCCTGGGACAGGGGGATTTTATAACATTCAGTACTTC.

This clonotype was found a few times. The rearrangement joins TRBV7-9 to TRBJ1-2; TRBD1 agrees at 7 bases. Germline CDR1 is SEHNR and CDR2 is FQNEAQ (reference sequence). Losses at the gene ends were 5 bases for V and 4 bases for J; bases not matched to a gene: 7. This CDR3 is 14 amino acids long. CDR3 loop: CASSPSGTAYGYTF. The CDR3 nucleotides are TGTGCCAGCAGCCCTTCCGGGACAGCCTATGGCTACACCTTC.

The J gene is TRBJ2-7, the V gene TRBV12-3 or TRBV12-4; 7 bases match TRBD1. The CDR3 contains 15 residues. J gave up 2 bases and V 6 bases, and 10 bases lay outside the gene matches. In DNA form, the CDR3 reads TGTGCCAGCAGACCGACCGGGACAGTGGCCTACGAGCAGTACTTC. Translated, it gives CASRPTGTVAYEQYF.

This chain links TRBV6-5 with TRBJ2-7; possible D gene TRBD2, 6 bases. CDR1 and CDR2 (germline): MNHEY, SVGAGI. Trimming took off 6 bases at V and 0 bases at J, with 15 bases between the two ends. CDR3 length: 15 amino acids. CDR3 region: CASSALGGASYEQYF. The CDR3, as DNA: TGTGCCAGCAGCGCCTTAGGCGGGGCCTCCTACGAGCAGTACTTC.

This clonotype showed up just a few times. V is TRBV24-1 and J is TRBJ2-1; tentatively, D is TRBD1 (5 bases). Germline V CDR1 and CDR2: KGHDR, SFDVKD. This CDR3 region has 11 residues. Deletions cut 7 bases from V and 8 bases from J, with 8 bases between. The CDR3 here is CATRGVDEQFF. The CDR3 bases are TGTGCCACCAGAGGGGTTGATGAGCAGTTCTTC.

The table lists this clonotype with many counts. The chain links TRBV7-2 to TRBJ2-1; no clear D gene. Germline V gene sequence: CDR1 SGHTA, CDR2 FQGNSA. The CDR3 is 11 residues long. The V and J ends lost 8 bases and 3 bases respectively, with 5 bases between them. The CDR3 region is CASGDYNEQFF. CDR3 nucleotides: TGTGCCAGCGGCGACTACAATGAGCAGTTCTTC.

The chain combines TRBV5-1 with TRBJ2-1, with unresolved D. Germline V lookup: CDR1 SGHRS, CDR2 YFSETQ. Trimming left V 2 bases short and J 7 bases short, with 10 bases between. This CDR3 is built from 13 residues. The CDR3 reads CASSFGWENEQFF. The DNA for the CDR3 is TGCGCCAGCAGCTTTGGGTGGGAAAATGAGCAGTTCTTC.

The CDR3 sequence: CASSLGMGAYEQYF. CDR3 in DNA: TGTGCCAGCAGCTTGGGAATGGGGGCCTACGAGCAGTACTTC. This sequence joins TRBV9 and TRBJ2-7; D assignment may be TRBD1 or TRBD2 (5 bases each). Germline V CDR1 and CDR2: SGDLS, YYNGEE. V lost 4 bases and J 2 bases, leaving 13 bases between the germline ends. This CDR3 is 14 amino acids long. The full variable domain, its missing parts supplied by reference TRBV9 and TRBJ2-7, is DSGVTQTPKHLITATGQRVTLRCSPRSGDLSVYWYQQSLDQGLQFLIQYYNGEERAKGNILERFSAQQFPDLHSELNLSSLELGDSALYFCASSLGMGAYEQYFGPGTRLTVT.

This clonotype has a handful of counts. The chain has TRBV29-1 and TRBJ2-7; TRBD2 might be the D (5 bases). Germline-derived CDR1 and CDR2 are SQVTM and ANQGSEA. The CDR3 length is 13 residues. Trimming stripped 5 bases from V and 6 bases from J, with 17 bases between. CDR3 in amino acids: CSVTHLARGEQYF. As DNA, the CDR3 is TGCAGCGTTACACACCTAGCTCGCGGCGAGCAGTACTTC.

The rearrangement links TRBV7-8 to TRBJ2-7; no reliable D call. CDR1 is SGHVS, CDR2 FQNEAQ, per germline. The CDR3 totals 12 residues. V lost 7 bases, J lost 0 bases, and 7 bases lay in between. The CDR3 here is CASTQSSYEQYF. The CDR3 nucleotides read TGTGCCAGCACCCAGAGCTCCTACGAGCAGTACTTC.

V gene TRBV7-2 combines with J gene TRBJ2-3; TRBD2 aligns across 8 bases. Looked up from germline, CDR1 is SGHTA and CDR2 is FQGNSA. The CDR3 has 14 amino acids. With V trimmed by 3 bases and J by 5 bases, 4 bases remained unmatched. CDR3 region: CASSLAGRGDTQYF. The CDR3 coding sequence is TGTGCCAGCAGCTTGGCCGGGAGGGGAGATACGCAGTATTTT.

V usage is TRBV11-1 and J usage is TRBJ2-7; 8 bases agree with TRBD2. The V segment lost 1 base and the J segment 0 bases; nucleotides outside the gene matches: 5. CDR3 length: 16 amino acids. CDR1 and CDR2 from the germline V gene are SGHAT and FQDESV (reference sequence). CDR3 DNA: TGTGCCAGCAGCTTAGGGAGACTAGCGATCTCCTACGAGCAGTACTTC. Protein product: CASSLGRLAISYEQYF.

This clonotype has only a few counts. The genes are TRBV20-1 and TRBJ1-2, with D possibly TRBD1 on 5 matching bases. CDR3 length equals 16 residues. Germline loops: CDR1 DFQATT, CDR2 SNEGSKA (reference sequence). Between the trimmed V and J ends, which lost 5 bases and 8 bases, there was a span of 27 bases. The CDR3 protein is CSAFPVNPGRSLGYTF. The CDR3 nucleotides are TGCAGTGCTTTTCCTGTCAATCCGGGGCGATCTTTGGGCTACACCTTC.

The CDR3 region is CASPGGQRLAGGPYNEQFF. CDR3 DNA sequence: TGTGCCAGCCCCGGGGGGCAGAGACTAGCGGGAGGGCCCTACAATGAGCAGTTCTTC. The gene calls are TRBV2 and TRBJ2-1; 14 bases fit TRBD2. The CDR3 has 19 residues. The ends lost 8 bases at V and 2 bases at J; junction bases unmatched: 14. Germline V gene data show CDR1 as SNHLY and CDR2 as FYNNEI.

This clonotype has only one observation. This chain connects TRBV20-1 to TRBJ2-5; tentative D call: TRBD2 (5 bases). Per germline, CDR1 DFQATT and CDR2 SNEGSKA (reference sequence). V was cut by 0 bases and J by 7 bases, with 15 bases left in between. This CDR3 region has 14 residues. The CDR3 DNA is TGCAGTGCTAGAGACCCAAAAGAGGGCGGGACCCAGTACTTC. As protein: CSARDPKEGGTQYF.

This clonotype was counted only a few times. The chain joins TRBV6-2 or TRBV6-3 to TRBJ1-1, with D uncertain. The CDR3 sequence is 13 residues long. Germline-derived CDR1 and CDR2 are MNHEY and SVGEGT. V lost 7 bases, J lost 1 base, and 10 bases lay in between. The CDR3 nucleotides read TGTGCCAGCACCATCCCCGCGAACACTGAAGCTTTCTTT. It codes for CASTIPANTEAFF.

This clonotype was observed a handful of times. This chain joins TRBV12-3 or TRBV12-4 and TRBJ2-6; D is unresolved. The V and J ends lost 6 bases and 0 bases respectively, with 12 bases between them. CDR3 length: 16 amino acids. CDR3 DNA sequence: TGTGCCAGCAGCCCTGACACAAACTCTGGGGCCAACGTCCTGACTTTC. It translates to CASSPDTNSGANVLTF.

This chain uses TRBV12-3 or TRBV12-4 with TRBJ1-2; D not certain. V lost 7 bases to trimming and J lost 4 bases, with 16 bases between them. The CDR3 length is 14 residues. The CDR3 region has the DNA TGTGCCAGCACCGGCAGATCATCCTTCTATGGCTACACCTTC. The encoded protein is CASTGRSSFYGYTF.